This T cell receptor beta chain was recorded in a study of T cell responses to AZD1222 COVID-19 vaccine. Notes on the study in general: The donor group comprised mostly white British people and more females; the analysis possibly underestimated clonal diversity. Seropositivity was recorded at baseline in only 5 or 6 AZD1222 recipients. Rises in breadth and depth of Spike-specific TCRs came after two AZD1222 doses.

This table comes from immunoSEQ multiplex PCR, and its TCRdb copy is limited to in-frame clones, with some not included. The data show tens of thousands of clones, roughly 91% seen once. Pooled together were second doses at about 4 or about 12 weeks. As for this clone: What it recognizes is unknown.

The CDR3 runs 11 residues. Looked up from germline, CDR1 is SQVTM and CDR2 is ANQGSEA. V lost 3 bases, J lost 3 bases, and 2 bases lay in between. This clonotype originated in an adult who received the AZD1222 COVID-19 vaccine. The sequenced sample was peripheral blood, obtained 28 days after the second AZD1222 dose. The chain has TRBV29-1 and TRBJ2-2; no clear D. CDR3 in DNA: TGCAGCGTTGAGGACACCGGGGAGCTGTTTTTT. It encodes CSVEDTGELFF.